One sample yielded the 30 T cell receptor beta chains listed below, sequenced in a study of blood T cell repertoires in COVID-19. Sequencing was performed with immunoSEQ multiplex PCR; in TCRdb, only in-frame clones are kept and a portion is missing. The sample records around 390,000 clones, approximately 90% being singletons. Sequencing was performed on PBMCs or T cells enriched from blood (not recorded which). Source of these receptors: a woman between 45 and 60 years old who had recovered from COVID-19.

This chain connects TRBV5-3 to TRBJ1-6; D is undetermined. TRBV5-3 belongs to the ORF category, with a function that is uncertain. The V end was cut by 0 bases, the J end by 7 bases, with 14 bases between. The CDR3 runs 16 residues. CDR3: CARSLAQARMNSPLHF. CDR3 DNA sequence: TGTGCCAGAAGCTTGGCGCAGGCCCGGATGAATTCACCCCTCCACTTT.

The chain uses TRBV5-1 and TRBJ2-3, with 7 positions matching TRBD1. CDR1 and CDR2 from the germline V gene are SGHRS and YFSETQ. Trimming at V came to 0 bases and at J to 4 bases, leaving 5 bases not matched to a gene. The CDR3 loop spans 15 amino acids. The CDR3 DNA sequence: TGCGCCAGCAGCTTGGGTGCAGGGGGACCAGATACGCAGTATTTT. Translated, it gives CASSLGAGGPDTQYF.

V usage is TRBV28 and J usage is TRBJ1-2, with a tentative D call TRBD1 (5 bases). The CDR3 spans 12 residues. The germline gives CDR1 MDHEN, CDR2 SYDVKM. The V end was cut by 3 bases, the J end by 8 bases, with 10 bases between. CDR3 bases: TGTGCCAGCAGTTTTCAGGGTTGGGGCTACACCTTC. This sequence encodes CASSFQGWGYTF.

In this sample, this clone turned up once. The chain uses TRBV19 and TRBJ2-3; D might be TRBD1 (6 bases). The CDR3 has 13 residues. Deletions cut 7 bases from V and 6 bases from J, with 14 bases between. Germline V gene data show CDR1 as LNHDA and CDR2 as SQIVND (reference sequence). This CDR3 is CASIPTGSDTQYF. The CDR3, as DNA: TGTGCCAGTATCCCCACAGGGTCCGATACGCAGTATTTT.

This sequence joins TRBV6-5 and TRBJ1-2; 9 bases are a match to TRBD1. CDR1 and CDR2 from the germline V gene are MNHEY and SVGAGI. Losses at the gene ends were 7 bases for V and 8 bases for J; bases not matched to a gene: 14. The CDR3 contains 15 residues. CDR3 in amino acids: CASINPIQGARGYTF. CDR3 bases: TGTGCCAGCATCAACCCTATACAGGGGGCGAGGGGCTACACCTTC.

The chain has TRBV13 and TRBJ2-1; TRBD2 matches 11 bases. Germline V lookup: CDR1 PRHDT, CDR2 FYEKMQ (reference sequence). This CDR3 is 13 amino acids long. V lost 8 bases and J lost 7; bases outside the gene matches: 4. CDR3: CASRLAGGNEQFF. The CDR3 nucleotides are TGTGCCAGCCGCCTAGCGGGGGGAAATGAGCAGTTCTTC.

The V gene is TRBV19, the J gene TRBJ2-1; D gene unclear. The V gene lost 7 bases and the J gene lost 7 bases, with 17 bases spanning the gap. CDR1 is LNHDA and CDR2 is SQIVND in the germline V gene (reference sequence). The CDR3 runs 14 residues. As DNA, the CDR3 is TGTGCCAGTACGACAACCACCCAGAAGAATGAGCAGTTCTTC. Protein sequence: CASTTTTQKNEQFF.

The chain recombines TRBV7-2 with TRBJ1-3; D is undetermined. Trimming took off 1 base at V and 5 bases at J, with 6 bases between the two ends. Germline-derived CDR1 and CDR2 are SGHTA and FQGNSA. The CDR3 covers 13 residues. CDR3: CASSLVDRNTIYF. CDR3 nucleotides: TGTGCCAGCAGCTTAGTTGACAGAAACACCATATATTTT.

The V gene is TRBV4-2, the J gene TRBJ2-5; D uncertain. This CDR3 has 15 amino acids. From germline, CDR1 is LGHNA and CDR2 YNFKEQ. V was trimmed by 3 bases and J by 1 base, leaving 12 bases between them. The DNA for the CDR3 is TGTGCCAGCAGCCAGTACTACTTACCCCAAGAGACCCAGTACTTC. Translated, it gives CASSQYYLPQETQYF.

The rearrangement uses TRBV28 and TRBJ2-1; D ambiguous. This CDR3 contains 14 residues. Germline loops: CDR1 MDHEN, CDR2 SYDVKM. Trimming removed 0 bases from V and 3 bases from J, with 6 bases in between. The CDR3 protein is CASSLWSDYNEQFF. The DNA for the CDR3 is TGTGCCAGCAGTTTATGGTCAGACTACAATGAGCAGTTCTTC.

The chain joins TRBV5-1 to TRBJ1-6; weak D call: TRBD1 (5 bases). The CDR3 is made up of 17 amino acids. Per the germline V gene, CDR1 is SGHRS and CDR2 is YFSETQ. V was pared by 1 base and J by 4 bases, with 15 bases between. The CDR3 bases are TGCGCCAGCAGCTTGATGGACTCGGGGGATTATAATTCACCCCTCCACTTT. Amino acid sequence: CASSLMDSGDYNSPLHF. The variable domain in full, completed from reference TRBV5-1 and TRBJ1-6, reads KAGVTQTPRYLIKTRGQQVTLSCSPISGHRSVSWYQQTPGQGLQFLFEYFSETQRNKGNFPGRFSGRQFSNSRSEMNVSTLELGDSALYLCASSLMDSGDYNSPLHFGNGTRLTVT.

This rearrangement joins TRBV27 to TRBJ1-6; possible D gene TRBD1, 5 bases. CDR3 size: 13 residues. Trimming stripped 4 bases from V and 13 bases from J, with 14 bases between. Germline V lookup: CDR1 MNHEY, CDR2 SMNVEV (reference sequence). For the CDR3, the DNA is TGTGCCAGCAGTTCCTCCAGTGGGGCGCCCCTCCACTTT. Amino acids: CASSSSSGAPLHF.

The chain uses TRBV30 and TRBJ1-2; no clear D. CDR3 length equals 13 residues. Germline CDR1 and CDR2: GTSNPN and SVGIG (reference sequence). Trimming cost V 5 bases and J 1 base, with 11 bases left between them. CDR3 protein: CAWATGVNYGYTF. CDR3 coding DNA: TGTGCCTGGGCAACCGGGGTTAACTATGGCTACACCTTC.

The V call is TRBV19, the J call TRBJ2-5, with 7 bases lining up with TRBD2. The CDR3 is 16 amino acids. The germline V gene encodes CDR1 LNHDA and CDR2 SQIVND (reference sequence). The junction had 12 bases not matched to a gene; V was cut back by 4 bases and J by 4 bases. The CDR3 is CASSTPGPAGRETQYF. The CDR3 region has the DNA TGTGCCAGTAGTACCCCGGGCCCAGCGGGGCGAGAGACCCAGTACTTC.

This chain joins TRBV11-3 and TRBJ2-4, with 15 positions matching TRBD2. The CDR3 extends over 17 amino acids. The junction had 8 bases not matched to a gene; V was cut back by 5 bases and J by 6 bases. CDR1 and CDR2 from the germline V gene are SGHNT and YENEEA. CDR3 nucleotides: TGTGCCAGCAGCCTCGGGACTAGCGGGGGGCGAGGAAACATTCAGTACTTC. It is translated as CASSLGTSGGRGNIQYF.

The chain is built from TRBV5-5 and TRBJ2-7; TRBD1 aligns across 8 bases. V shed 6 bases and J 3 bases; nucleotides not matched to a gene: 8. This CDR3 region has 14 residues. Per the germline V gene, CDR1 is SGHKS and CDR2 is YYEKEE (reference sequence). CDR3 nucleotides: TGTGCCAGCACCACCGGGACAGGACTCTACGAGCAGTACTTC. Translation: CASTTGTGLYEQYF. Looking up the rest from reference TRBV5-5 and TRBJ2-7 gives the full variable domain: DAGVTQSPTHLIKTRGQQVTLRCSPISGHKSVSWYQQVLGQGPQFIFQYYEKEERGRGNFPDRFSARQFPNYSSELNVNALLLGDSALYLCASTTGTGLYEQYFGPGTRLTVT.

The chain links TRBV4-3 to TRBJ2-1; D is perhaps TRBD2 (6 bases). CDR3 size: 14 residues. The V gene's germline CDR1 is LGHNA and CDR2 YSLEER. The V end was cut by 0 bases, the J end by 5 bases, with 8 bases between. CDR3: CASSQDLANNEQFF. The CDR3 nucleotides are TGCGCCAGCAGCCAAGACCTAGCGAACAATGAGCAGTTCTTC.

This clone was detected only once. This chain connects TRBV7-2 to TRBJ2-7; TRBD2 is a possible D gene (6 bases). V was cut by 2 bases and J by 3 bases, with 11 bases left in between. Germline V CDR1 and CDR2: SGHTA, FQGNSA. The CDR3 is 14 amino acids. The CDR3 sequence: CASSLWRDHYEQYF. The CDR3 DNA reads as TGTGCCAGCAGCTTATGGCGGGACCACTACGAGCAGTACTTC.

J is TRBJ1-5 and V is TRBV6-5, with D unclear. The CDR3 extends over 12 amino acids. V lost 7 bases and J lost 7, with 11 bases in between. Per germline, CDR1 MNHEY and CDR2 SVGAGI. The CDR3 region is CASTAGWQPQHF. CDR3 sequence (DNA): TGTGCCAGCACCGCCGGGTGGCAGCCCCAGCATTTT.

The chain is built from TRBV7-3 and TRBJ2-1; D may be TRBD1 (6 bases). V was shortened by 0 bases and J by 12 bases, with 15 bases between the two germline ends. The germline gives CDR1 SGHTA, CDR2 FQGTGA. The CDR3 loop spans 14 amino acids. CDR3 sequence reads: CASSLTYQGPRQFF. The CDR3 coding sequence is TGTGCCAGCAGCTTAACGTATCAGGGGCCACGGCAGTTCTTC.

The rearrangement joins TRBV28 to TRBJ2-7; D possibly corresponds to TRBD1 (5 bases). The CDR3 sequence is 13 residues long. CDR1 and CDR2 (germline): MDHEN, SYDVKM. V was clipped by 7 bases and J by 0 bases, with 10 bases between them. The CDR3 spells CASTRAGSYEQYF. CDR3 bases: TGTGCCAGCACCAGGGCAGGCTCCTACGAGCAGTACTTC.

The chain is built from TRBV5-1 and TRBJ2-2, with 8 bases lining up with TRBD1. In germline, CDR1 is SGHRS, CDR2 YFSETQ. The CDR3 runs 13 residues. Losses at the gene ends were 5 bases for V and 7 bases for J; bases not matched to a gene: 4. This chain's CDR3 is CASRTGDGGELFF. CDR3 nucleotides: TGCGCCAGCAGGACAGGGGATGGCGGGGAGCTGTTTTTT.

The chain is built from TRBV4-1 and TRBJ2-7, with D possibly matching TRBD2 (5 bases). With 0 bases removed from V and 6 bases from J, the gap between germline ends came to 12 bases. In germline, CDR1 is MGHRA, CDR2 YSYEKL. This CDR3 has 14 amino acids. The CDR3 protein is CASSQDELASEQYF. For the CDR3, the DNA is TGCGCCAGCAGCCAAGACGAGCTAGCTAGCGAGCAGTACTTC.

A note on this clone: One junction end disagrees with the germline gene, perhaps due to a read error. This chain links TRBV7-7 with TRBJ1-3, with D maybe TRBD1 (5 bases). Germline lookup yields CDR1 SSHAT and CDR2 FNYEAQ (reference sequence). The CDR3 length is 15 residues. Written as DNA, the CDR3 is TGTGCTAGCAGCTTAGCGCCACAGGTCAAAAACACCATATATTTT. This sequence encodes CASSLAPQVKNTIYF.

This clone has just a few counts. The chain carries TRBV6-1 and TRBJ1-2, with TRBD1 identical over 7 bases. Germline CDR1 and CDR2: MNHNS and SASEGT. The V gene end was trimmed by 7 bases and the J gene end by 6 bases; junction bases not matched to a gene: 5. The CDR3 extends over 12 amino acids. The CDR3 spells CASTPTGNGYTF. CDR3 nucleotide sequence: TGTGCCAGCACCCCGACAGGGAATGGCTACACCTTC.

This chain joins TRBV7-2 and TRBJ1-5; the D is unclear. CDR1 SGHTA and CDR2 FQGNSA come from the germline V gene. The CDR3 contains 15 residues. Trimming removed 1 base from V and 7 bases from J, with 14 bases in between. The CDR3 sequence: CASSLDGGKGQPQHF. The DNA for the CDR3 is TGTGCCAGCAGCTTAGACGGCGGGAAGGGACAGCCCCAGCATTTT.

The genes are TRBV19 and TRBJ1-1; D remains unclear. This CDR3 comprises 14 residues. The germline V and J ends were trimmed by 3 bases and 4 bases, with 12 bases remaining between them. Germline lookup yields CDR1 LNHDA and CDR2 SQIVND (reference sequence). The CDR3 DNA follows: TGTGCCAGTAGTATGGTTTCCTCAGTCACTGAAGCTTTCTTT. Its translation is CASSMVSSVTEAFF.

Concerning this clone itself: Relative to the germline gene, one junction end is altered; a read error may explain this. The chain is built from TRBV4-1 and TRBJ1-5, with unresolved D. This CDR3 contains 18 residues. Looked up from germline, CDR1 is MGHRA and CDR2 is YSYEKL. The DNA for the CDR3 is TGCGCCAACAGCCCCCTAGCGAGAGGAACTAAGGGCAATCAGCCCCAGCATTTT. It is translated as CANSPLARGTKGNQPQHF.

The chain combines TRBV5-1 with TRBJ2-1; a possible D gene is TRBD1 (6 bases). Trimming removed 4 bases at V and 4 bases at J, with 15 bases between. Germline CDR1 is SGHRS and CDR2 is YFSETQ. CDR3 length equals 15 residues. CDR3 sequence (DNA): TGCGCCAGCAGCCTGACGGACAGCGGATACAATGAGCAGTTCTTC. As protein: CASSLTDSGYNEQFF. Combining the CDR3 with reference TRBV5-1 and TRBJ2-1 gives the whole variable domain KAGVTQTPRYLIKTRGQQVTLSCSPISGHRSVSWYQQTPGQGLQFLFEYFSETQRNKGNFPGRFSGRQFSNSRSEMNVSTLELGDSALYLCASSLTDSGYNEQFFGPGTRLTVL.

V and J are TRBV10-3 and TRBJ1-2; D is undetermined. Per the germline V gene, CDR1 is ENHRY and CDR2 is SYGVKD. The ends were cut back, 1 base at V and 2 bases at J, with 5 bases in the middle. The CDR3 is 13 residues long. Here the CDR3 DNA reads TGTGCCATCAGTGAGTACGGGAACTATGGCTACACCTTC. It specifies CAISEYGNYGYTF.